Here is one T cell receptor (beta chain) with its context. Its antigen remains unidentified. The protocol was immunoSEQ multiplex PCR, while the TCRdb copy is restricted to in-frame clones and leaves out a portion. The sample has approximately 73,000 clones, around 80% seen once. The data were taken from a study of T cell repertoires and HLA-DP antigens. Looking at the study overall: Alloreactive CD4+ T cells targeted HLA-DP on transduced HeLa. Study-wide findings and caveats: Pre-culture clonality, about 0.041, was far below sorted CD137+ clonality of roughly 0.4. Average cumulative frequency of previously undetected clones was roughly 34% against one allele and less than 60% against the other.

The CDR3 runs 15 residues. The germline V gene has CDR1 MNHEY and CDR2 SVGAGI. Trimming cost V 4 bases and J 0 bases, with 10 bases left between them. V usage is TRBV6-5 and J usage is TRBJ1-5; no definite D call. Sequenced: CD4+ T cells from PBMCs. The sequence derives from a man aged 55 to 70 in good health and CMV-seronegative. CDR3 nucleotides: TGTGCCAGCAGTTCCTCCGTATATAGCAATCAGCCCCAGCATTTT. Protein sequence: CASSSSVYSNQPQHF.